These 24 T cell receptor beta chains were sequenced from one sample in a study of OX40 agonist ivuxolimab in advanced cancers. Libraries were prepared by immunoSEQ multiplex PCR; TCRdb keeps only in-frame clonotypes and omits some of them. The table lists roughly 9,500 clones, around three fifths of them singletons. This sample comprised CD4+ or CD8+ T cells sorted from blood, obtained in a trial of the OX40 agonist ivuxolimab. These receptors originate from an adult with an advanced solid tumor such as melanoma, head and neck, liver or kidney cancer.

The rearrangement links TRBV7-9 to TRBJ1-5, with TRBD1 as a possible D gene (5 bases). The germline V gene encodes CDR1 SEHNR and CDR2 FQNEAQ (reference sequence). Trimming left V 5 bases short and J 0 bases short, with 8 bases between. This CDR3 has 14 amino acids. The CDR3 sequence is CASSETASNQPQHF. The CDR3 nucleotides read TGTGCCAGCAGCGAGACAGCTAGCAATCAGCCCCAGCATTTT.

The rearrangement uses TRBV27 and TRBJ2-1, with 8 bases aligning to TRBD2. The V segment lost 4 bases and the J segment 9 bases; nucleotides outside the gene matches: 5. The CDR3 consists of 13 residues. CDR1 MNHEY and CDR2 SMNVEV come from the germline V gene (reference sequence). DNA for the CDR3: TGTGCCAGCAGTTGGGCGGGAGGCTCTGAGCAGTTCTTC. Translated: CASSWAGGSEQFF.

V and J are TRBV6-5 and TRBJ2-7, with D maybe TRBD1 (6 bases). CDR1 is MNHEY, CDR2 SVGAGI, per germline. The length of the CDR3 is 15 residues. V was pared by 3 bases and J by 1 base, with 13 bases between. The CDR3 DNA reads TGTGCCAGCAGTTATTGGGCCGGGACATCCTACGAGCAGTACTTC. Translation: CASSYWAGTSYEQYF.

The CDR3 region has the DNA TGCAGCGTTCAGAGCCCTAGCGGATCCTACGAGCAGTACTTC. This encodes CSVQSPSGSYEQYF. V usage is TRBV29-1 and J usage is TRBJ2-7, with 7 bases identical to TRBD2. V lost 5 bases, J lost 1 base, and 8 bases stayed unmatched. The CDR3 totals 14 residues. CDR1 and CDR2 (germline): SQVTM, ANQGSEA.

The rearrangement joins TRBV2 to TRBJ1-2; no clear D gene. CDR3 length: 13 amino acids. Trimming stripped 4 bases from V and 8 bases from J, with 14 bases between. Germline V gene sequence: CDR1 SNHLY, CDR2 FYNNEI. CDR3 amino acids: CASSVVEGGGYTF. The CDR3 region has the DNA TGTGCCAGCAGTGTGGTGGAGGGAGGGGGCTACACCTTC.

The chain has TRBV5-4 and TRBJ2-5; 7 nucleotides match TRBD2. This CDR3 has 16 residues. CDR1 and CDR2 from the germline V gene are SGHNT and YYREEE (reference sequence). J lost 0 bases, V lost 7 bases, and 12 bases had no gene match. CDR3 bases: TGTGCCAGCGCACAGAGTGGGGGGGTGTACCAAGAGACCCAGTACTTC. It codes for CASAQSGGVYQETQYF. The full variable domain, completed using reference TRBV5-4 and TRBJ2-5, is ETGVTQSPTHLIKTRGQQVTLRCSSQSGHNTVSWYQQALGQGPQFIFQYYREEENGRGNFPPRFSGLQFPNYSSELNVNALELDDSALYLCASAQSGGVYQETQYFGPGTRLLVL.

The chain is built from TRBV7-9 and TRBJ2-7, with 7 bases matching TRBD2. V lost 4 bases to trimming and J lost 2 bases; unmatched junction nucleotides: 8. The CDR3 sequence is 15 residues long. Germline V gene data show CDR1 as SEHNR and CDR2 as FQNEAQ (reference sequence). The CDR3 nucleotides are TGTGCCAGCAGCTCGTACCCCACTAGCGCCTACGAGCAGTACTTC. It specifies CASSSYPTSAYEQYF.

In DNA form, the CDR3 reads TGTGCCAGCAGTTTCGGGACAGGGAACTATGGCTACACCTTC. This translates into CASSFGTGNYGYTF. The chain uses TRBV27 and TRBJ1-2, with 9 bases fitting TRBD1. V shed 3 bases and J 2 bases; nucleotides not matched to a gene: 1. This CDR3 spans 14 amino acids. Germline values: CDR1 MNHEY, CDR2 SMNVEV (reference sequence).

V gene TRBV19 combines with J gene TRBJ1-1; D perhaps matches TRBD1 (5 bases). The V end lost 3 bases, the J end lost 4 bases, and 12 bases lay between the germline ends. The germline V gene encodes CDR1 LNHDA and CDR2 SQIVND (reference sequence). The CDR3 totals 14 residues. This chain's CDR3 is CASSIRGVGTEAFF. The CDR3 region has the DNA TGTGCCAGTAGTATCAGAGGGGTCGGCACTGAAGCTTTCTTT.

The gene calls are TRBV11-2 and TRBJ1-2, with D hard to call. Germline V gene lookup returns CDR1 SGHAT and CDR2 FQNNGV. Trimming took 4 bases from V and 7 from J, leaving 13 bases between them. The CDR3 extends over 13 amino acids. This CDR3 is CASSSALVAGYTF. The CDR3 region has the DNA TGTGCCAGCAGCTCCGCTCTCGTGGCTGGCTACACCTTC.

This clone was detected a few times. V usage is TRBV5-5 and J usage is TRBJ1-1, with 10 bases aligning to TRBD1. The CDR3 runs to 13 residues. J lost 11 bases, V lost 3 bases, and 7 bases had no gene match. Per the germline V gene, CDR1 is SGHKS and CDR2 is YYEKEE (reference sequence). The CDR3 is CASSSGQGFRAFF. DNA for the CDR3: TGTGCCAGCAGCTCGGGACAGGGGTTCAGGGCTTTCTTT.

The gene calls are TRBV19 and TRBJ1-5, with unresolved D. Germline values: CDR1 LNHDA, CDR2 SQIVND (reference sequence). CDR3 length: 16 residues. V lost 2 bases, J lost 0 bases, and 11 bases lay in between. The DNA of the CDR3 is TGTGCCAGTAGTATACAGCCAGGCTATAGCAATCAGCCCCAGCATTTT. Residues: CASSIQPGYSNQPQHF.

The chain links TRBV6-6 to TRBJ2-1, with D possibly TRBD1 on 6 matching bases. Trimming removed 4 bases from V and 3 bases from J, with 13 bases in between. In germline, CDR1 is MNHNY, CDR2 SVGAGI (reference sequence). The CDR3 has 15 residues. The chain's CDR3 is CASSSGELDYNEQFF. In DNA, the CDR3 is TGTGCCAGCAGTTCAGGGGAGTTGGACTACAATGAGCAGTTCTTC.

The chain combines TRBV9 with TRBJ2-1; a possible D gene is TRBD2 (5 bases). From germline, CDR1 is SGDLS and CDR2 YYNGEE. Trimming took 3 bases from V and 1 from J, leaving 8 bases between them. The CDR3 covers 14 residues. The CDR3 region is CASSGGWSYNEQFF. Written as DNA, the CDR3 is TGTGCCAGCAGCGGAGGGTGGTCCTACAATGAGCAGTTCTTC.

The rearrangement joins TRBV6-1 to TRBJ1-4; 7 bases line up with TRBD1. Germline V gene data show CDR1 as MNHNS and CDR2 as SASEGT. The CDR3 has 15 amino acids. V was pared by 3 bases and J by 8 bases, with 9 bases of the junction left unmatched. The DNA for the CDR3 is TGTGCCAGCAGTGACTTACAGGGGACTGGAGAAAAACTGTTTTTT. Its translation: CASSDLQGTGEKLFF.

The V call is TRBV28, the J call TRBJ2-3; TRBD2 matches at 8 bases. Germline CDR1 reads MDHEN; CDR2 reads SYDVKM. This CDR3 spans 17 amino acids. After removal of 4 bases from V and 4 bases from J, the junction contained 13 bases not matched to a gene. The CDR3: CASSSGLGLRISDTQYF. Here the CDR3 DNA reads TGTGCCAGCAGTTCGGGACTAGGTCTAAGAATTTCAGATACGCAGTATTTT.

The chain carries TRBV28 and TRBJ2-7; a possible D gene is TRBD2 (5 bases). The germline V and J ends were trimmed by 7 bases and 5 bases, with 9 bases remaining between them. This CDR3 is 11 amino acids long. Germline V gene data show CDR1 as MDHEN and CDR2 as SYDVKM. The CDR3 region is CASKDWDEQYF. CDR3 sequence (DNA): TGTGCCAGCAAGGACTGGGACGAGCAGTACTTC.

This clone has only one observation. The chain joins TRBV4-2 to TRBJ2-3; 7 positions match TRBD2. CDR1 and CDR2 (germline): LGHNA, YNFKEQ. The CDR3 is 15 residues long. V gave up 4 bases and J gave up 3 bases; unmatched junction bases: 7. The CDR3 spells CASSLWEGGTDTQYF. In DNA, the CDR3 is TGTGCCAGCAGCCTCTGGGAGGGAGGAACAGATACGCAGTATTTT.

This clone was detected a few times. The CDR3 is CASSPPSGVNEQFF. The CDR3, as DNA: TGTGCCAGCTCACCACCTAGCGGGGTTAACGAGCAGTTCTTC. The V call is TRBV18, the J call TRBJ2-1; TRBD2 agrees at 8 bases. The CDR3 is 14 residues long. After removal of 0 bases from V and 10 bases from J, the junction contained 5 bases not matched to a gene. Germline CDR1 KGHSH, CDR2 LQKENI.

By frequency in the sample, this clone is medium-sized (0.01 to 0.1%). This chain joins TRBV2 and TRBJ1-2; D is uncertain. The V and J ends lost 2 bases and 0 bases respectively, with 10 bases between them. Germline V gives CDR1 SNHLY, CDR2 FYNNEI. The CDR3 extends over 15 amino acids. The CDR3 region is CASSETWGANYGYTF. CDR3 nucleotide sequence: TGTGCCAGCAGTGAAACGTGGGGAGCTAACTATGGCTACACCTTC.

By share, this clone ranks as medium-sized. V and J are TRBV19 and TRBJ2-7, with 8 bases that match TRBD1. Germline loops: CDR1 LNHDA, CDR2 SQIVND (reference sequence). J lost 2 bases, V lost 7 bases, and 7 bases had no gene match. This CDR3 comprises 14 residues. For the CDR3, the DNA is TGTGCCAGTACCGTTGGACAGGGCGCCTACGAGCAGTACTTC. Translated, it gives CASTVGQGAYEQYF.

CDR3 protein: CASSFPPGTGRNEQYF. The CDR3 coding sequence is TGTGCCAGCAGCTTTCCCCCCGGGACAGGGAGAAACGAGCAGTACTTC. This chain connects TRBV5-6 to TRBJ2-7, with TRBD1 matching 9 bases. This CDR3 is 16 amino acids long. The trim removed 2 bases at V and 5 bases at J, leaving 11 bases unmatched. In germline, CDR1 is SGHDT, CDR2 YYEEEE.

The chain is built from TRBV7-6 and TRBJ1-6; 10 nucleotides match TRBD1. There are 15 residues in the CDR3. V was pared by 2 bases and J by 11 bases, with 6 bases of the junction left unmatched. In germline, CDR1 is SGHVS, CDR2 FNYEAQ. The CDR3 nucleotides read TGTGCCAGCAGCTTACGGGACAGGGGAGATACACCCCTCCACTTT. Protein product: CASSLRDRGDTPLHF.

Within the sample, this clone is medium-sized. This chain connects TRBV2 to TRBJ2-7, with TRBD1 identical over 10 bases. The V and J ends lost 7 bases and 1 base, in that order; junction bases with no gene match: 1. CDR1 and CDR2 from the germline V gene are SNHLY and FYNNEI. The CDR3 spans 13 residues. Here the CDR3 reads CASTGQGSYEQYF. CDR3 DNA sequence: TGTGCCAGCACGGGACAGGGGTCCTACGAGCAGTACTTC.